These 10 T cell receptor beta chains came from one sample sequenced in a study of PD-1 blockade in classical Hodgkin lymphoma (dated by TCRdb to 2019 to 2021). Library preparation used the immunoSEQ multiplex PCR assay. Not all clones reach the TCRdb copy of this immuneACCESS table, which keeps in-frame sequences only. Checked studies attribute under half of the gap to unresolved V genes and leave the rest unexplained. Counted in this sample were roughly 100,000 clones; over 85% of them appeared once. Around a fifth of the sample belongs to the ten largest clones. The time point label, read with the paper, signifies: cycle 4 day 1 (C4D1), after more than five weeks of nivolumab. Every trial patient had relapsed following autologous stem cell transplantation, and prior brentuximab vedotin exposure was what differed among cohorts A, B and C. The sample consisted of peripheral blood mononuclear cells (PBMCs), taken before the fourth cycle of nivolumab. Receptors originate from a human donor with classical Hodgkin lymphoma.

The rearrangement uses TRBV10-2 and TRBJ2-7; TRBD2 is a possible D gene (6 bases). Germline V gene data show CDR1 as WSHSY and CDR2 as SAAADI. This CDR3 has 14 amino acids. The germline V and J ends were trimmed by 4 bases and 2 bases, with 12 bases remaining between them. CDR3 loop: CASSAGLGAYEQYF. The CDR3 coding sequence is TGCGCCAGCAGTGCGGGACTTGGAGCCTACGAGCAGTACTTC.

The rearrangement joins TRBV6-6 to TRBJ1-2; D unclear. The ends were cut back, 4 bases at V and 6 bases at J, with 21 bases in the middle. Germline CDR1 and CDR2: MNHNY and SVGAGI (reference sequence). CDR3 length: 16 amino acids. Written as DNA, the CDR3 is TGTGCCAGCAGTTCCCGATGGGAGCACGGGGATGATGGCTACACCTTC. As protein: CASSSRWEHGDDGYTF.

The genes are TRBV5-1 and TRBJ2-7; D is perhaps TRBD1 (5 bases). Germline-derived CDR1 and CDR2 are SGHRS and YFSETQ. This CDR3 region has 14 residues. Trimming removed 0 bases at V and 5 bases at J, with 12 bases between. CDR3 amino acids: CASSLGQGRNEQYF. For the CDR3, the DNA is TGCGCCAGCAGCTTGGGCCAGGGTCGGAACGAGCAGTACTTC.

The chain employs TRBV27 and TRBJ1-4, with D possibly TRBD1 on 5 matching bases. Looked up from germline, CDR1 is MNHEY and CDR2 is SMNVEV (reference sequence). Trimming removed 2 bases at V and 3 bases at J, with 16 bases between. The CDR3 runs to 17 residues. In DNA form, the CDR3 reads TGTGCCAGCAGTTTAGTTTGGGGCGCCCAGGCTAATGAAAAACTGTTTTTT. Translated, it gives CASSLVWGAQANEKLFF.

This chain links TRBV14 with TRBJ2-1; 8 bases agree with TRBD2. This CDR3 contains 17 residues. The J segment lost 2 bases and the V segment lost 0 bases, leaving 6 bases of the junction unmatched. In germline, CDR1 is SGHDN, CDR2 FVKESK. CDR3 sequence (DNA): TGTGCCAGCAGCCAAGATCGGGTCGGGGGGGCCTACAATGAGCAGTTCTTC. This codes for CASSQDRVGGAYNEQFF.

This rearrangement joins TRBV5-1 to TRBJ2-7; tentative D call: TRBD1 (5 bases). Germline CDR1 is SGHRS and CDR2 is YFSETQ. V was clipped by 2 bases and J by 3 bases, with 9 bases between them. The CDR3 is 13 amino acids. The CDR3 protein is CASSFGDSYEQYF. The CDR3 nucleotides read TGCGCCAGCAGCTTCGGAGACAGCTACGAGCAGTACTTC.

This chain links TRBV7-9 with TRBJ1-1; a possible D gene is TRBD1 (6 bases). The CDR3 extends over 14 amino acids. V dropped 0 bases and J dropped 5 bases, with 10 bases sitting between them. Germline CDR1 is SEHNR and CDR2 is FQNEAQ (reference sequence). CDR3 coding DNA: TGTGCCAGCAGCTTAGCGGACAGTCCGACTGAAGCTTTCTTT. As protein: CASSLADSPTEAFF.

This sequence joins TRBV20-1 and TRBJ2-7; D assignment may be TRBD1 or TRBD2 (5 bases each). The CDR3 is 11 residues long. Germline lookup yields CDR1 DFQATT and CDR2 SNEGSKA (reference sequence). The CDR3 DNA follows: TGCAGGTTGGGGCGGGCTTACGAGCAGTACTTC. It yields the protein CRLGRAYEQYF.

The chain recombines TRBV4-1 with TRBJ2-1, with D unresolved. This CDR3 is 12 amino acids long. Germline lookup yields CDR1 MGHRA and CDR2 YSYEKL. V was cut by 4 bases and J by 5 bases, with 6 bases left in between. CDR3 DNA: TGCGCCAGCAGCCTGCCCGACAATGAGCAGTTCTTC. Protein: CASSLPDNEQFF.

V usage is TRBV10-1 and J usage is TRBJ2-2; TRBD2 aligns across 8 bases. V lost 3 bases to trimming and J lost 6 bases; unmatched junction nucleotides: 6. The CDR3 loop spans 15 amino acids. CDR1 and CDR2 (germline): WNHNN, SYGVQD (reference sequence). Here the CDR3 DNA reads TGCGCCAGCAGTGATACTAGCGGATCCTCCGGGGAGCTGTTTTTT. This encodes CASSDTSGSSGELFF.